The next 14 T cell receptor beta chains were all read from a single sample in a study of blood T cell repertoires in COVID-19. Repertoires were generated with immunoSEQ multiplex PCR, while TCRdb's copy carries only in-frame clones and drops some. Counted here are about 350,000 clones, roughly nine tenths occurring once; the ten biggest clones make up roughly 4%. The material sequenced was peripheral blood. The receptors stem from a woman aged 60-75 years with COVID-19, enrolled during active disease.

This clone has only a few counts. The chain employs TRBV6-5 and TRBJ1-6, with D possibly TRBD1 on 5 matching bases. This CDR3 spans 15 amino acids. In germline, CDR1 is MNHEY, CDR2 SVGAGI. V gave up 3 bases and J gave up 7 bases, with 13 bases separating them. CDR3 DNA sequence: TGTGCCAGCAGTTATTCACAGGCCGCGAATTCACCCCTCCACTTT. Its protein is CASSYSQAANSPLHF.

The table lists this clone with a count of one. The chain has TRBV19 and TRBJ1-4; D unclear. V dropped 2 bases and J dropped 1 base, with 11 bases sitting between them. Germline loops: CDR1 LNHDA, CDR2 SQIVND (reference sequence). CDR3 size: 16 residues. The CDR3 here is CASSIPGGVTNEKLFF. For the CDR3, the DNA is TGTGCCAGTAGTATACCGGGAGGCGTAACTAATGAAAAACTGTTTTTT.

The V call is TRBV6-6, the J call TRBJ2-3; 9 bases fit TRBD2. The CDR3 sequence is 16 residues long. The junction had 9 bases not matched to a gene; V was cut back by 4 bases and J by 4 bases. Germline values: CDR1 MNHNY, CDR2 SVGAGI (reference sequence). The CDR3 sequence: CASSSRGSGGSDTQYF. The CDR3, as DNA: TGTGCCAGCAGTTCCCGAGGTAGCGGGGGTTCAGATACGCAGTATTTT.

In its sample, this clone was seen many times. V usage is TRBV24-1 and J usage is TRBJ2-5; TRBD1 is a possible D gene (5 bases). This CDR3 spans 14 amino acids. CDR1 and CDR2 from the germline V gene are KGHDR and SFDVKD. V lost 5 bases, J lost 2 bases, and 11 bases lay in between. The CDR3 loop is CATSVAGPQETQYF. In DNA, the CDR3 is TGTGCCACCAGTGTGGCAGGGCCTCAAGAGACCCAGTACTTC.

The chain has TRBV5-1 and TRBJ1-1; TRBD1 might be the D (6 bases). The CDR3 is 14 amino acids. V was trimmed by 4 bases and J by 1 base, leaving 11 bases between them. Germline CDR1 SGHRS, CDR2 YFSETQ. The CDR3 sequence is CASSKTGKNTEAFF. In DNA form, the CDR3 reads TGCGCCAGCAGCAAAACAGGGAAGAACACTGAAGCTTTCTTT. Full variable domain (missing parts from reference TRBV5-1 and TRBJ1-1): KAGVTQTPRYLIKTRGQQVTLSCSPISGHRSVSWYQQTPGQGLQFLFEYFSETQRNKGNFPGRFSGRQFSNSRSEMNVSTLELGDSALYLCASSKTGKNTEAFFGQGTRLTVV.

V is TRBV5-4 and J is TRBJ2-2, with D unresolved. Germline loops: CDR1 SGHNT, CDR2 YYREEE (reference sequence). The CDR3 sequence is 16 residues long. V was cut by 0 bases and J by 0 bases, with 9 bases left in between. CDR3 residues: CASSLDGFANTGELFF. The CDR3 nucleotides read TGTGCCAGCAGCTTGGACGGGTTCGCGAACACCGGGGAGCTGTTTTTT.

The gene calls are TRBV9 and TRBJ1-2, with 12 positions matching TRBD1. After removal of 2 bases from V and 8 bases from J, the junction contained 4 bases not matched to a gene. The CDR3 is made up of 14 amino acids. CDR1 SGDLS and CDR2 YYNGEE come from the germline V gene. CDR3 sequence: CASSVGQGAMGYTF. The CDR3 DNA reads TGTGCCAGCAGCGTGGGACAGGGGGCGATGGGCTACACCTTC.

The CDR3 region has the DNA TGTGCCAGCAGCCCTGAGTCGGGAAAACTGTTTTTT. Its protein product is CASSPESGKLFF. This chain uses TRBV7-9 with TRBJ1-4; D is unresolved. The CDR3 contains 12 residues. V was trimmed by 5 bases and J by 10 bases, leaving 11 bases between them. Germline V gene sequence: CDR1 SEHNR, CDR2 FQNEAQ (reference sequence).

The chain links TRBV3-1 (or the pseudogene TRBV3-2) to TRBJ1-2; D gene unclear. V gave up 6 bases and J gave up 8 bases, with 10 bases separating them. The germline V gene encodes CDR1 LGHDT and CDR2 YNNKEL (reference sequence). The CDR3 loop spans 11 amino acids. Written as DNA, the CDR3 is TGTGCCAGCAGTTCTGCGGGCGGCTACACCTTC. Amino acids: CASSSAGGYTF.

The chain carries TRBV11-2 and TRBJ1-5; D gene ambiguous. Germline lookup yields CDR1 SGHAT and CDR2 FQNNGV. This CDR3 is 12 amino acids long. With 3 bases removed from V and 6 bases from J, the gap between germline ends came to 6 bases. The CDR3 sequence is CASSFPSQPQHF. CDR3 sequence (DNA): TGTGCCAGCAGCTTTCCCAGTCAGCCCCAGCATTTT. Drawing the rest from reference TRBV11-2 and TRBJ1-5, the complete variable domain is EAGVAQSPRYKIIEKRQSVAFWCNPISGHATLYWYQQILGQGPKLLIQFQNNGVVDDSQLPKDRFSAERLKGVDSTLKIQPAKLEDSAVYLCASSFPSQPQHFGDGTRLSIL.

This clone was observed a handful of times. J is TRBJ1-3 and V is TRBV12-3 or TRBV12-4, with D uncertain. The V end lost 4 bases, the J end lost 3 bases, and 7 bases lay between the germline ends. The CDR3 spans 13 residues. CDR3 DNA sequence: TGTGCCAGCAGTTCTCCCGGTGGAAACACCATATATTTT. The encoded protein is CASSSPGGNTIYF.

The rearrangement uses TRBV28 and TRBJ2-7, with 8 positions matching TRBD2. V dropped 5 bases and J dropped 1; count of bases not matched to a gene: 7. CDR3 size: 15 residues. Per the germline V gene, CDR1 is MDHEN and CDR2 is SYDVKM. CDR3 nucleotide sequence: TGTGCCAGCAGTCCCGGGGGGGGCGCTTCCTACGAGCAGTACTTC. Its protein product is CASSPGGGASYEQYF.

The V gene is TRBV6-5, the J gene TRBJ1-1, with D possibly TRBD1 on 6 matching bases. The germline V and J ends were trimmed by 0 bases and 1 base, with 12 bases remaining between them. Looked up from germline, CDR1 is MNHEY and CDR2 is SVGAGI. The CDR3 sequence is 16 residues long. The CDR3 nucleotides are TGTGCCAGCAGTTACTCGAATGTAGGGGGGAACACTGAAGCTTTCTTT. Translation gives CASSYSNVGGNTEAFF.

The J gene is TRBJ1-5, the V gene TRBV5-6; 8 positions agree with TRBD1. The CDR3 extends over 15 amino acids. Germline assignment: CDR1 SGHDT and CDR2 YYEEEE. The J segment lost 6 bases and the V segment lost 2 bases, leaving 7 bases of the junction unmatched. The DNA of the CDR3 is TGTGCCAGCAGCTTATTCGGACAGGGAGGTCAGCCCCAGCATTTT. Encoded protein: CASSLFGQGGQPQHF. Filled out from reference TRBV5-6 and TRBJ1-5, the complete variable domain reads DAGVTQSPTHLIKTRGQQVTLRCSPKSGHDTVSWYQQALGQGPQFIFQYYEEEERQRGNFPDRFSGHQFPNYSSELNVNALLLGDSALYLCASSLFGQGGQPQHFGDGTRLSIL.